This section outlines one T cell receptor (beta chain) sequence together with its context. The CDR3 runs 13 residues. The V gene lost 6 bases and the J gene lost 6 bases, with 13 bases spanning the gap. Germline CDR1 SGHNT, CDR2 YYREEE (reference sequence). This entry is derived from a study of blood T cell repertoires in COVID-19. Turning to the study itself: PBMCs, B-cell-depleted T cells, or T cells were the source of the cDNA or gDNA that made up the material.

Source study methods: Reference gene primer amplification yielded estimated nucleated cell counts. Data came from immunoSEQ multiplex PCR; TCRdb stores just in-frame clones and leaves some out. V and J calls and clone size are copied from that table; D and trimming were computed from the DNA. Here the sample spans roughly 100,000 clones, around 84% being singletons. Sequences were obtained from peripheral blood. This TCR derives from a woman aged 70-85 years with active or convalescent COVID-19. The chain recombines TRBV5-4 with TRBJ2-1, with D hard to call. CDR3 loop: CASMAVRTNEQFF. As DNA, the CDR3 is TGTGCCAGCATGGCGGTGCGAACCAATGAGCAGTTCTTC.